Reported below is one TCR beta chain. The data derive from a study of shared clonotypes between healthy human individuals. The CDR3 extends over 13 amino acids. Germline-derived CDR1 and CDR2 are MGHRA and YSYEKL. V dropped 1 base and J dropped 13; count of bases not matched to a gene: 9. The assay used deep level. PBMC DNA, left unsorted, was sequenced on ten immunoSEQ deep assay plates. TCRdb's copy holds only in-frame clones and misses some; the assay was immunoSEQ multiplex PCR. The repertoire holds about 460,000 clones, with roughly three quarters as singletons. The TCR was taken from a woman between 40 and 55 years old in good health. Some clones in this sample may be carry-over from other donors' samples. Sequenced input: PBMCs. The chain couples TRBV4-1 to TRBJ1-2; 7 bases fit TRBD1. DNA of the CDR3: TGCGCCAGCAGCCAAGCCGGGACAGAACCCTTCACCTTC. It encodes CASSQAGTEPFTF.